The clone carrying this T cell receptor (beta chain) was detected ten times or more. Its antigen is not identified. The record originates from a study of response to subunit inactivated influenza vaccine. Findings and limits, study-wide: Seasonal influenza vaccination, on each occasion, was suggested by the authors to recruit few new T cells.

One entry per CDR3 protein, called by TCRdb with MiXCR from the RT-PCR reads. This table holds more than 400,000 distinct CDR3 sequences, around 9.9% found once. Trimming at V came to 4 bases and at J to 0 bases, leaving 7 bases not matched to a gene. There are 16 residues in the CDR3. Germline lookup yields CDR1 LGHNA and CDR2 YNFKEQ. This clonotype originated in a man in his forties or fifties who received an inactivated influenza vaccine. Material: PBMCs from blood, obtained 45 days after vaccination. The chain links TRBV4-2 to TRBJ2-7; 9 nucleotides line up with TRBD1. CDR3 sequence reads: CASSRDTGGASYEQYF. The CDR3 DNA is TGTGCCAGCAGCCGAGATACAGGGGGCGCCTCCTACGAGCAGTACTTC.